Presented here are 21 T cell receptor beta chains from one specimen sequenced in a study of pediatric ulcerative colitis. Using immunoSEQ multiplex PCR, the repertoire was profiled, and TCRdb retains in-frame clones only, with some absent. This table holds about 15,000 clones, just under 90% found once. Sequences were obtained from blood. The source is a boy between 10 and 17 years old with moderate ulcerative colitis.

The genes are TRBV21-1 and TRBJ2-3; the table's D call, TRBD1, has no DNA check behind it. TRBV21-1 is assigned pseudogene status. The CDR3 runs 19 residues. This CDR3 reads CASSKRRCWAGPGTDTQYF. CDR3 nucleotide sequence: TGTGCCAGCAGCAAGCGGCGTTGTTGGGCAGGGCCGGGCACAGATACGCAGTATTTT.

This clone was picked up a small number of times. This chain connects TRBV10-1 to TRBJ2-7; D is possibly TRBD1 (6 bases). CDR1 and CDR2 (germline): WNHNN, SYGVQD (reference sequence). V shed 8 bases and J shed 6 bases, with 17 bases lying between them. The CDR3 is 13 amino acids. CDR3 coding DNA: TGCGCCAGCGGATCAGGGGCGAACCGCGAGCAGTACTTC. Translation: CASGSGANREQYF.

The chain carries TRBV4-2 and TRBJ2-2; TRBD2 aligns across 10 bases. This CDR3 has 17 residues. In germline, CDR1 is LGHNA, CDR2 YNFKEQ. V shed 0 bases and J 5 bases; nucleotides not matched to a gene: 6. Written as DNA, the CDR3 is TGTGCCAGCAGCCAAGATGGAGCAGCGGGAGGGACCGGGGAGCTGTTTTTT. Encoded protein: CASSQDGAAGGTGELFF.

The rearrangement joins TRBV19 to TRBJ1-3; the D gene is possibly TRBD1 (6 bases). CDR1 and CDR2 from the germline V gene are LNHDA and SQIVND (reference sequence). The CDR3 is 15 amino acids. With 5 bases removed from V and 0 bases from J, the gap between germline ends came to 11 bases. CDR3 DNA sequence: TGTGCCAGTAGTCCGGGGGCAGGCTCTGGAAACACCATATATTTT. Translation: CASSPGAGSGNTIYF. Based on the CDR3 plus reference TRBV19 and TRBJ1-3, the full variable domain is DGGITQSPKYLFRKEGQNVTLSCEQNLNHDAMYWYRQDPGQGLRLIYYSQIVNDFQKGDIAEGYSVSREKKESFPLTVTSAQKNPTAFYLCASSPGAGSGNTIYFGEGSWLTVV.

This rearrangement joins TRBV5-1 to TRBJ2-4, with TRBD1 identical over 10 bases. V lost 4 bases and J lost 7; bases outside the gene matches: 8. Germline CDR1 reads SGHRS; CDR2 reads YFSETQ. The CDR3 consists of 15 residues. The CDR3 here is CASSPVPGQGNIQYF. CDR3 nucleotide sequence: TGCGCCAGCAGCCCCGTACCGGGACAGGGGAACATTCAGTACTTC.

This chain uses TRBV10-1 with TRBJ2-5; 12 nucleotides align to TRBD2. The CDR3 sequence is 15 residues long. The junction had 4 bases not matched to a gene; V was cut back by 6 bases and J by 2 bases. The germline V gene encodes CDR1 WNHNN and CDR2 SYGVQD (reference sequence). The CDR3 nucleotides are TGCGCCAGCAGCTACGGGACTAGCGGGCAAGAGACCCAGTACTTC. Residues: CASSYGTSGQETQYF.

This clone has more than one count but fewer than ten. V gene TRBV5-6 combines with J gene TRBJ2-7, with 12 bases matching TRBD2. The germline CDR1 and CDR2 sequences are SGHDT and YYEEEE. The CDR3 covers 16 residues. The V segment lost 0 bases and the J segment 3 bases; nucleotides outside the gene matches: 4. The CDR3 DNA reads TGTGCCAGCAGCTTGGCTCTAGCGGGAGGGTACTACGAGCAGTACTTC. It codes for CASSLALAGGYYEQYF.

The chain has TRBV7-2 and TRBJ2-3, with TRBD1 as a possible D gene (6 bases). Trimming removed 5 bases from V and 4 bases from J, with 13 bases in between. This CDR3 spans 14 amino acids. Looked up from germline, CDR1 is SGHTA and CDR2 is FQGNSA. The CDR3 DNA reads as TGTGCCAGCAGCGAGGACAGCGGACCAGATACGCAGTATTTT. Protein product: CASSEDSGPDTQYF.

The chain is built from TRBV27 and TRBJ2-5; TRBD2 agrees at 8 bases. The closer fit of TRBJ2-7 to the DNA end suggests the J call may be wrong. The CDR3 totals 15 residues. Germline loops: CDR1 MNHEY, CDR2 SMNVEV (reference sequence). For the CDR3, the DNA is TGTGCCAGCAGTCCGCTTTGGCTAGCGGGCTACGAGCAGTACTTC. This gives the protein CASSPLWLAGYEQYF.

This clone is a singleton in its sample. V is TRBV28 and J is TRBJ2-5; tentatively, D is TRBD2 (6 bases). Trimming removed 6 bases at V and 5 bases at J, with 13 bases between. This CDR3 spans 13 amino acids. The V gene's germline CDR1 is MDHEN and CDR2 SYDVKM. Here the CDR3 reads CASSREMGETQYF. As DNA, the CDR3 is TGTGCCAGCAGCCGGGAGATGGGGGAGACCCAGTACTTC.

The V gene is TRBV19, the J gene TRBJ1-5; TRBD1 aligns across 8 bases. V shed 1 base, J shed 11 bases, and the junction held 13 bases outside the gene matches. The CDR3 loop spans 16 amino acids. Germline V gives CDR1 LNHDA, CDR2 SQIVND (reference sequence). CDR3 sequence (DNA): TGTGCCAGTAGTATAGGTGTTCGGCAGGGGGCGTTTTCCCAGCATTTT. Translation gives CASSIGVRQGAFSQHF.

V is TRBV5-1 and J is TRBJ1-2; maybe TRBD1 (5 bases). The CDR3 has 15 amino acids. Per the germline V gene, CDR1 is SGHRS and CDR2 is YFSETQ. Trimming removed 0 bases from V and 2 bases from J, with 11 bases in between. CDR3: CASSLAAGSNYGYTF. In DNA form, the CDR3 reads TGCGCCAGCAGCTTGGCCGCAGGGTCCAACTATGGCTACACCTTC.

This clone has only one observation. This rearrangement joins TRBV5-1 to TRBJ2-1; D is undetermined. This CDR3 region has 14 residues. The ends were cut back, 2 bases at V and 1 base at J, with 7 bases in the middle. Germline V gene lookup returns CDR1 SGHRS and CDR2 YFSETQ. The CDR3: CASSLGLSYNEQFF. The CDR3 DNA reads as TGCGCCAGCAGCTTAGGGCTTTCCTACAATGAGCAGTTCTTC.

The DNA for the CDR3 is TGTGCCAGCAGTTTGTATCAGAAGTATGGCTACACCTTC. Amino acid sequence: CASSLYQKYGYTF. The chain has TRBV28 and TRBJ1-2; unclear D gene. V gave up 3 bases and J gave up 5 bases, with 10 bases separating them. Looked up from germline, CDR1 is MDHEN and CDR2 is SYDVKM. This CDR3 has 13 residues.

The chain carries TRBV6-1 and TRBJ2-4, with 11 bases that match TRBD2. The V and J ends lost 10 bases and 8 bases, in that order; junction bases with no gene match: 10. This CDR3 has 14 amino acids. The V gene's germline CDR1 is MNHNS and CDR2 SASEGT. The CDR3 DNA reads as TGTGCCACCCGATTACTAGCGGGAGATGACATTCAGTACTTC. Translated: CATRLLAGDDIQYF.

This rearrangement joins TRBV18 to TRBJ1-5; D not certain. The germline gives CDR1 KGHSH, CDR2 LQKENI. Deletions cut 2 bases from V and 4 bases from J, with 12 bases between. The CDR3 is 15 residues long. CDR3 sequence reads: CASSPAGLWNQPQHF. For the CDR3, the DNA is TGTGCCAGCTCACCAGCGGGGTTGTGGAATCAGCCCCAGCATTTT.

The chain joins TRBV30 to TRBJ2-2; D may be TRBD2 (6 bases). V was clipped by 3 bases and J by 4 bases, with 12 bases between them. This CDR3 is built from 14 residues. Germline V lookup: CDR1 GTSNPN, CDR2 SVGIG (reference sequence). The CDR3 protein is CAWRTRRGTGELFF. The CDR3 DNA is TGTGCCTGGAGGACCCGGAGGGGCACCGGGGAGCTGTTTTTT. The full variable domain, in which reference TRBV30 and TRBJ2-2 provide the parts outside the CDR3, is SQTIHQWPATLVQPVGSPLSLECTVEGTSNPNLYWYRQAAGRGLQLLFYSVGIGQISSEVPQNLSASRPQDRQFILSSKKLLLSDSGFYLCAWRTRRGTGELFFGEGSRLTVL.

The chain employs TRBV10-3 and TRBJ2-3, with TRBD1 matching 7 bases. The CDR3 length is 17 residues. V was clipped by 3 bases and J by 1 base; unmatched bases: 10. CDR1 is ENHRY, CDR2 SYGVKD, per germline. The CDR3 nucleotides are TGTGCCATCAGTGATTTAGTAGGGGACAGAGGCACAGATACGCAGTATTTT. Residues: CAISDLVGDRGTDTQYF.

This clone was counted a single time. The chain couples TRBV2 to TRBJ2-7; D possibly corresponds to TRBD1 (8 bases). The CDR3 contains 14 residues. Germline V lookup: CDR1 SNHLY, CDR2 FYNNEI. The ends were cut back, 8 bases at V and 5 bases at J, with 19 bases in the middle. CDR3 in DNA: TGTGCCAGCCAGCTTACAGGGGGGGTAAACGAGCAGTACTTC. This encodes CASQLTGGVNEQYF. Based on the CDR3 plus reference TRBV2 and TRBJ2-7, the full variable domain is EPEVTQTPSHQVTQMGQEVILRCVPISNHLYFYWYRQILGQKVEFLVSFYNNEISEKSEIFDDQFSVERPDGSNFTLKIRSTKLEDSAMYFCASQLTGGVNEQYFGPGTRLTVT.

J is TRBJ1-5 and V is TRBV7-9; possible D gene TRBD1, 5 bases. Germline V lookup: CDR1 SEHNR, CDR2 FQNEAQ (reference sequence). The V and J ends lost 1 base and 6 bases respectively, with 7 bases between them. The CDR3 totals 13 residues. In DNA, the CDR3 is TGTGCCAGCAGCTTAGTAGGGACTCAGCCCCAGCATTTT. Protein: CASSLVGTQPQHF.

This clone came up a few times. The gene calls are TRBV14 and TRBJ1-2; 10 bases align to TRBD1. V was clipped by 1 base and J by 8 bases; unmatched bases: 7. This CDR3 spans 15 amino acids. Germline V gives CDR1 SGHDN, CDR2 FVKESK. CDR3 sequence: CASSQVETGGRGYTF. As DNA, the CDR3 is TGTGCCAGCAGCCAAGTCGAGACAGGGGGCCGGGGCTACACCTTC.